This TCR beta chain was obtained from a study of beta chain features in type 1 diabetes. Turning to the study itself: Across all samples, about 100 million sorted cells were examined. The study's findings and limits: Among patients, naive, central memory and Treg TCRB repertoires appeared more similar than among healthy donors. Shorter TCRB CDR3s, moderately but significantly so, were found in Type 1 diabetes patients in all four CD4+ subsets.

Comment on this clone: What it recognizes is unknown.

Expressed TCRB transcripts were sequenced after all isolated RNA was converted to cDNA. Assay: immunoSEQ multiplex PCR; the TCRdb copy retains only in-frame clones and omits some. The sample has a few hundred thousand clones, around 19% seen once. The germline gives CDR1 SEHNR, CDR2 FQNEAQ (reference sequence). CDR3 size: 13 residues. V dropped 4 bases and J dropped 7 bases, with 11 bases sitting between them. The specimen was naive CD4+ T cells from blood. The receptor was isolated from a woman under 30 in good health. The chain joins TRBV7-9 to TRBJ2-1, with D possibly TRBD1 on 6 matching bases. The CDR3 nucleotides are TGTGCCAGCAGCTCCCGGGACACGAATGAGCAGTTCTTC. Encoded protein: CASSSRDTNEQFF.